The sequence of this T cell receptor (beta chain) was determined in a study of cytomegalovirus exposure and HLA in healthy donors. Donors counted as nominally healthy when sampled, yet unrecorded immune exposures were likely. This CDR3 spans 13 amino acids. From germline, CDR1 is MDHEN and CDR2 SYDVKM. The germline V and J ends were trimmed by 6 bases and 5 bases, with 11 bases remaining between them. PCR employed 60 Vbeta and 13 Jbeta primers. The table came from immunoSEQ multiplex PCR; TCRdb's copy has only in-frame clones and leaves some out. The sample contains about 140,000 clones, 70% to 85% of which appear only once.

The chain combines TRBV28 with TRBJ1-5; TRBD1 is a possible D gene (6 bases). This receptor was identified in a man between 40 and 49 years old in good health and CMV-seronegative. Sequenced: PBMCs. DNA of the CDR3: TGTGCCAGCAGGTCAGGGGTCGATCAGCCCCAGCATTTT. Translated: CASRSGVDQPQHF.